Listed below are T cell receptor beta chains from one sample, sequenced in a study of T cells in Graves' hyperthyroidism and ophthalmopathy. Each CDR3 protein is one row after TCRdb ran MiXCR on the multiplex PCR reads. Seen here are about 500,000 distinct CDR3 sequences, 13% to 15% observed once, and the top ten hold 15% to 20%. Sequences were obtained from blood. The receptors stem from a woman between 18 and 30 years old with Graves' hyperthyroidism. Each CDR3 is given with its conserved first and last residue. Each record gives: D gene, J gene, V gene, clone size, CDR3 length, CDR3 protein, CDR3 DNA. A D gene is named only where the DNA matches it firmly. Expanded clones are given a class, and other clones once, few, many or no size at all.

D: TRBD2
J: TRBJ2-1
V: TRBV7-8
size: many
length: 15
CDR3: CASSTGTSGYNEQFF
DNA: TGTGCCAGCAGCACCGGGACTAGCGGCTACAATGAGCAGTTCTTC

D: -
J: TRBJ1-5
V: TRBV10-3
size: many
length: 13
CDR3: CAISGQIGQPQHF
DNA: TGTGCCATCAGTGGGCAAATAGGACAGCCCCAGCATTTT

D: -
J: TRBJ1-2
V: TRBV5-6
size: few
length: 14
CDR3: CASSLWRGHYGYTF
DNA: TGTGCCAGCAGCTTGTGGCGGGGCCACTATGGCTACACCTTC

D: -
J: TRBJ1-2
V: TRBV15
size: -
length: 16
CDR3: CATSPDLYQLTYGYTF
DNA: TGTGCCACCAGCCCAGACCTATATCAGCTCACCTATGGCTACACCTTC

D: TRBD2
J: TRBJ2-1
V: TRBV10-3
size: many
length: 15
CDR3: CAISGRLAENNEQFF
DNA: TGTGCCATCAGTGGACGACTAGCGGAGAACAATGAGCAGTTCTTC

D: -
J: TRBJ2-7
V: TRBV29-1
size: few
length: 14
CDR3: CSVEVRQTRYEQYF
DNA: TGCAGCGTTGAAGTGCGGCAGACCCGCTACGAGCAGTACTTC

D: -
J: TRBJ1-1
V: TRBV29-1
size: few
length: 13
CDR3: CSGLISMNTEAFF
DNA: TGCAGCGGTCTGATTTCCATGAACACTGAAGCTTTCTTT

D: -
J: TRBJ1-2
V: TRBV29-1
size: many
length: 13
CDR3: CSVRDATNYGYTF
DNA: TGCAGCGTCCGGGACGCTACGAATTATGGCTACACCTTC

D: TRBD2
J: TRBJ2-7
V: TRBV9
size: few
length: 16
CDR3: CASSAGLAGASREQYF
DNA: TGTGCCAGCAGCGCCGGACTAGCGGGAGCGTCCCGAGAGCAGTACTTC

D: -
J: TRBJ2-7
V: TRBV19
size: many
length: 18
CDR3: CASSIARTARHSSYEQYF
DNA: TGTGCCAGTAGTATAGCTAGGACAGCCCGACATTCCTCCTACGAGCAGTACTTC

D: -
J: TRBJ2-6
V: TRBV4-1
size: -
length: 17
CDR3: CASSQGQGVSGANVLTF
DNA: TGCGCCAGCAGCCAAGGTCAGGGAGTCTCTGGGGCCAACGTCCTGACTTTC

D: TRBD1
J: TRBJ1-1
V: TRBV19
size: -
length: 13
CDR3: CASSDGQGTEAFF
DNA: TGTGCCAGTAGCGATGGACAGGGGACTGAAGCTTTCTTT

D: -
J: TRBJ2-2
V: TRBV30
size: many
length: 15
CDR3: CAWSRGRTNTGELFF
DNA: TGTGCCTGGTCTCGGGGGAGGACGAACACCGGGGAGCTGTTTTTT

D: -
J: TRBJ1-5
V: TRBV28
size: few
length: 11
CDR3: CAIRGGTAQHF
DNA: TGTGCCATCCGAGGAGGAACAGCCCAGCATTTT

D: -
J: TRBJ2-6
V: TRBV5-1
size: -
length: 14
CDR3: CASTRAAGANVLTF
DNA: TGCGCCAGCACCCGGGCGGCTGGGGCCAACGTCCTGACTTTC

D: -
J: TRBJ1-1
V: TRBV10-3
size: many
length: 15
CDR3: CAISPIQGMNTEAFF
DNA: TGTGCCATCAGCCCCATACAGGGAATGAACACTGAAGCTTTCTTT

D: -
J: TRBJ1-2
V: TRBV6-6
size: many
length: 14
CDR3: CASSYSPGGDGYTF
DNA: TGTGCCAGCAGTTACTCCCCCGGAGGGGATGGCTACACCTTC

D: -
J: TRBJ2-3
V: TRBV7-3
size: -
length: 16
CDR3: CASSPGATSLGDTLYF
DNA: TGTGCCAGCAGCCCCGGGGCGACTTCGCTGGGGGATACGCTGTATTTT

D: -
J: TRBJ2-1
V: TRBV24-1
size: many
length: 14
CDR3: CATSDLLGLDEQFF
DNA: TGTGCCACCAGTGATTTGCTGGGTCTAGATGAGCAGTTCTTC

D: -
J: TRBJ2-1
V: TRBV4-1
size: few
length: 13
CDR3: CASSPLSDNEQFF
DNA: TGCGCCAGCAGCCCGTTATCTGACAATGAGCAGTTCTTC

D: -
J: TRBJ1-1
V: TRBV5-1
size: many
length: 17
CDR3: CASSSGGAYGMNTEAFF
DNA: TGCGCCAGCAGCTCCGGGGGGGCTTACGGGATGAACACTGAAGCTTTCTTT

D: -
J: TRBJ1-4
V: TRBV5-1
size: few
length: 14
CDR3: CASRTGPEDEKLFF
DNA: TGCGCCAGCAGAACCGGCCCCGAGGATGAAAAACTGTTTTTT

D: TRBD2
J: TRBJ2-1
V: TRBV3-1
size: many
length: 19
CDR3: CASSQGGGGFLSSYNEQFF
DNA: TGTGCCAGCAGCCAAGGGGGGGGTGGCTTCCTGAGCTCCTACAATGAGCAGTTCTTC

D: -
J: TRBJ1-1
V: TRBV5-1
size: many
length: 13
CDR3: CASSLSKNTEAFF
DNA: TGCGCCAGCAGCTTGTCAAAGAACACTGAAGCTTTCTTT

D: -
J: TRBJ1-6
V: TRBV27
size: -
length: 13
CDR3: CASSLSQASPLHF
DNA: TGTGCCAGCAGTTTATCACAGGCGTCACCCCTCCACTTT

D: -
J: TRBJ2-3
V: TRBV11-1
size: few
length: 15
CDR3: CASAGRQYASDTQYF
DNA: TGTGCCAGCGCCGGTAGACAGTACGCGTCAGATACGCAGTATTTT

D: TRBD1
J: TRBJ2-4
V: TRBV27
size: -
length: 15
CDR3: CASSGTVLAKNIQYF
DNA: TGTGCCAGCAGTGGGACAGTACTAGCCAAAAACATTCAGTACTTC